These T cell receptor beta chains were read from a single sample in a study of a mutant IDH1 vaccine in newly diagnosed glioma. No antigen is known for these receptors. Data came from immunoSEQ multiplex PCR; TCRdb stores just in-frame clones and leaves some out. The sample records fewer than 90,000 clones, around 82% being singletons. Sequencing used PBMCs, obtained from a glioma patient whose treatment included an IDH1 peptide vaccine. All receptors come from a man aged 18 to 30 with glioma. CDR3s leave out the opening cysteine and the closing phenylalanine or tryptophan. Part of the rows lack a size; the others show once, few, many or a class for expanded clones.

many | TRBJ2-2 | TRBV4-2 | ASSQAYPTGDSSTGELF
- | TRBJ1-3 | TRBV5-5 | ASSPDRRGNTIY
once | TRBJ2-7 | TRBV27 | ASSFGVSYEQY
- | TRBJ2-7 | TRBV13 | ASRSRTVTYEQY
few | TRBJ2-5 | TRBV7-9 | ASSLAQWETQY
- | TRBJ2-3 | TRBV15 | ATSSHVRGFRTDTQY
- | TRBJ1-1 | TRBV4-2 | ASSQDVGETEAF
- | TRBJ2-2 | TRBV4-3 | ASSPSWGEVTGELF
few | TRBJ2-2 | TRBV7-9 | ASSLVGPGELF
once | TRBJ1-1 | TRBV10-2 | ASSQLQGSFGAF
- | TRBJ1-1 | TRBV19 | ASTAWGRSTEAF
- | TRBJ2-2 | TRBV9 | ASSGQGPHTGELF
- | TRBJ1-5 | TRBV9 | ASSKGSNQPQH